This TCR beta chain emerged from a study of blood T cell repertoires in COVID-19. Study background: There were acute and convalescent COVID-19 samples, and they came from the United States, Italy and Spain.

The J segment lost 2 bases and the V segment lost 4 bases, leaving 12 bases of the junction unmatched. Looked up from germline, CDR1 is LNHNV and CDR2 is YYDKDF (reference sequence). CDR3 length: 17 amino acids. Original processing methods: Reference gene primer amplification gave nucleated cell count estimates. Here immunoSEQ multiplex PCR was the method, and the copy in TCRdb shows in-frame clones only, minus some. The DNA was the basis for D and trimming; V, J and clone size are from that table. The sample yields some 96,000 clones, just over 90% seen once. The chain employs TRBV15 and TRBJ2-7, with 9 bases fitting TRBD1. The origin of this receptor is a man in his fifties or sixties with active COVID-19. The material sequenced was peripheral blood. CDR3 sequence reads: CATSTRAGGQGTYEQYF. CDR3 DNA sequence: TGTGCCACCAGCACCAGAGCCGGGGGACAGGGAACCTACGAGCAGTACTTC.